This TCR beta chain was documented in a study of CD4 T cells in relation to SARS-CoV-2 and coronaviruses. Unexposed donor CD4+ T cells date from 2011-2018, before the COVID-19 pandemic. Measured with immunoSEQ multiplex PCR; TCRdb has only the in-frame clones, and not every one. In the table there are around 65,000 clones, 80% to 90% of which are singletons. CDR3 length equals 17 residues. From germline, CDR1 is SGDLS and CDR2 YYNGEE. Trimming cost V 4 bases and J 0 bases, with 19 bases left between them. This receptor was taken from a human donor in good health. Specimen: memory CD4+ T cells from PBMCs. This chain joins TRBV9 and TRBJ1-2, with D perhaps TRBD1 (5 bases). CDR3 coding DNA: TGTGCCAGCAGCCCCCGACAGACTTTCTCTACTAACTATGGCTACACCTTC. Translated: CASSPRQTFSTNYGYTF. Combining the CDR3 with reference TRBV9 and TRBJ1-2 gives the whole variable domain DSGVTQTPKHLITATGQRVTLRCSPRSGDLSVYWYQQSLDQGLQFLIQYYNGEERAKGNILERFSAQQFPDLHSELNLSSLELGDSALYFCASSPRQTFSTNYGYTFGSGTRLTVV.